Listed below are T cell receptor beta chains from one sample, sequenced in a study of blood T cell repertoires in COVID-19. Data came from immunoSEQ multiplex PCR; TCRdb stores just in-frame clones and leaves some out. The sample records 250,000 or so clones, 70% to 90% being singletons. The sample consisted of PBMCs or T cells enriched from blood (not recorded which). These receptors were obtained from a woman aged 45-60 years who had been exposed to COVID-19. The CDR3 runs from the conserved cysteine through the conserved F or W. Fields, in order: V gene, D gene, clone size, J gene, CDR3 protein, CDR3 DNA. A D gene is named only where the DNA matches it firmly. Expanded clones are given a class, and other clones once, few, many or no size at all.

v_gene: TRBV19
d_gene: .
abundance: .
j_gene: TRBJ1-1
CDR3aa: CASSIGDTVLTEAFF
CDR3nt: TGTGCCAGTAGTATCGGGGACACTGTCTTGACTGAAGCTTTCTTT

v_gene: TRBV6-6
d_gene: .
abundance: .
j_gene: TRBJ1-6
CDR3aa: CASSLRQTSFYNSPLHF
CDR3nt: TGTGCCAGCAGTCTAAGACAGACCTCTTTTTATAATTCACCCCTCCACTTT

v_gene: TRBV13
d_gene: TRBD2
abundance: .
j_gene: TRBJ2-7
CDR3aa: CASSSWSGGAYEQYF
CDR3nt: TGTGCCAGCAGCTCGTGGAGCGGGGGGGCCTACGAGCAGTACTTC

v_gene: TRBV19
d_gene: TRBD2
abundance: .
j_gene: TRBJ2-1
CDR3aa: CASSFPSGSSYNEQFF
CDR3nt: TGTGCCAGTAGTTTTCCCAGCGGGAGCTCCTACAATGAGCAGTTCTTC

v_gene: TRBV2
d_gene: TRBD1
abundance: .
j_gene: TRBJ1-1
CDR3aa: CASSLTGPNTEAFF
CDR3nt: TGTGCCAGCAGTCTGACAGGGCCCAACACTGAAGCTTTCTTT

v_gene: TRBV18
d_gene: TRBD1
abundance: .
j_gene: TRBJ1-3
CDR3aa: CASSHRDRAFGNTIYF
CDR3nt: TGTGCCAGCTCACACCGGGACAGGGCGTTTGGAAACACCATATATTTT

v_gene: TRBV30
d_gene: .
abundance: .
j_gene: TRBJ1-6
CDR3aa: CAWSLYARDDSPLHF
CDR3nt: TGTGCCTGGAGTTTGTACGCCAGGGATGATTCACCCCTCCACTTT

v_gene: TRBV5-1
d_gene: .
abundance: few
j_gene: TRBJ2-5
CDR3aa: CASSLARAQETQYF
CDR3nt: TGCGCCAGCAGCTTGGCCCGCGCCCAAGAGACCCAGTACTTC

v_gene: TRBV5-5
d_gene: .
abundance: .
j_gene: TRBJ1-2
CDR3aa: CASSLNWGLEPGYTF
CDR3nt: TGTGCCAGCAGCTTAAATTGGGGCCTGGAACCTGGCTACACCTTC

v_gene: TRBV19
d_gene: .
abundance: .
j_gene: TRBJ2-7
CDR3aa: CASSPSTVYEQYF
CDR3nt: TGTGCCAGTAGCCCATCGACAGTCTACGAGCAGTACTTC